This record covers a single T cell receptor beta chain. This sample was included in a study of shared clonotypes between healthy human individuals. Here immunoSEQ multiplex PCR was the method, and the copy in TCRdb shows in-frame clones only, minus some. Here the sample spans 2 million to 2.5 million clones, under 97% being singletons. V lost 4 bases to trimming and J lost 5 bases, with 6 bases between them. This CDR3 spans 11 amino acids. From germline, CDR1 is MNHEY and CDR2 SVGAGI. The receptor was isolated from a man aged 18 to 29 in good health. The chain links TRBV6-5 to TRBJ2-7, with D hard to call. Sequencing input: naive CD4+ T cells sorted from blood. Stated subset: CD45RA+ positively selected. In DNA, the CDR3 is TGTGCCAGCAGTTTTAAACACGAGCAGTACTTC. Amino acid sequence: CASSFKHEQYF.